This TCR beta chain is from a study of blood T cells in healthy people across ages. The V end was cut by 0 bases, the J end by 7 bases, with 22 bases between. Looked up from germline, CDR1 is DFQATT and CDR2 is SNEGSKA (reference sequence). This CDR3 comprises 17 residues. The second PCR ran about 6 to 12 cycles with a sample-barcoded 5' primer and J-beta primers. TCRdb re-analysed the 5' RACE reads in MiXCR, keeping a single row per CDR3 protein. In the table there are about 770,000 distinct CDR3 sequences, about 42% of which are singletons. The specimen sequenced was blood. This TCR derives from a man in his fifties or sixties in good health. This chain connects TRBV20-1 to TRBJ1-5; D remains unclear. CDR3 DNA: TGCAGTGCTAGAGATCGGAGGTTGTCGGCAGGACGACAGCCCCAGCATTTT. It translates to CSARDRRLSAGRQPQHF.